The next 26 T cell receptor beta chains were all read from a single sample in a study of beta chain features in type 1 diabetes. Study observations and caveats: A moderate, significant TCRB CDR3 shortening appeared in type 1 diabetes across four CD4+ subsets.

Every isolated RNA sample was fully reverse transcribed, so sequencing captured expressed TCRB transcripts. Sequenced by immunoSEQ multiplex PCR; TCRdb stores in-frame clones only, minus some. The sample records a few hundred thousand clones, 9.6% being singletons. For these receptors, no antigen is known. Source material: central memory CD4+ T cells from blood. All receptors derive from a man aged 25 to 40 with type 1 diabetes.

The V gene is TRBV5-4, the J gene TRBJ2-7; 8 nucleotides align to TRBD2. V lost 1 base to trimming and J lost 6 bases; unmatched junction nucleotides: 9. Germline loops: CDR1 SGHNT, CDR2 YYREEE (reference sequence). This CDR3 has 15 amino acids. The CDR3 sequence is CASSLLISGGLEQYF. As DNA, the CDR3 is TGTGCCAGCAGCTTGCTTATTTCGGGAGGGCTCGAGCAGTACTTC. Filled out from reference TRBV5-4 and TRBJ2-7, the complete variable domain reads ETGVTQSPTHLIKTRGQQVTLRCSSQSGHNTVSWYQQALGQGPQFIFQYYREEENGRGNFPPRFSGLQFPNYSSELNVNALELDDSALYLCASSLLISGGLEQYFGPGTRLTVT.

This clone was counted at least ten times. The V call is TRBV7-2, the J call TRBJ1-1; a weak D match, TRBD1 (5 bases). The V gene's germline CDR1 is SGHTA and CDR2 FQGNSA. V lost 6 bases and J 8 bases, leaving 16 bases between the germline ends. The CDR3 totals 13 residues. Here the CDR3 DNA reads TGTGCCAGCAGTTGGATAGTATGGACAGAAGCTTTCTTT. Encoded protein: CASSWIVWTEAFF.

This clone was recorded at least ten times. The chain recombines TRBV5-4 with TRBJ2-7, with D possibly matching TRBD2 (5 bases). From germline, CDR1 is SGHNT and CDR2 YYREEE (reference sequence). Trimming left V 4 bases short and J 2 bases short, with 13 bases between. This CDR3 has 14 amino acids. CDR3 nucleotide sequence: TGTGCCAGCAGCGGAGGCGGACGAGCCTACGAGCAGTACTTC. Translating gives CASSGGGRAYEQYF.

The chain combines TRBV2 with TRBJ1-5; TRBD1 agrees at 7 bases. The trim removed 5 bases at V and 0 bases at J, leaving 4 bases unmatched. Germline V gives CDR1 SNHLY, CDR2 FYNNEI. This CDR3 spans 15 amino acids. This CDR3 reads CASSKQGNSNQPQHF. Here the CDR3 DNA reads TGTGCCAGCAGTAAACAGGGGAATAGCAATCAGCCCCAGCATTTT.

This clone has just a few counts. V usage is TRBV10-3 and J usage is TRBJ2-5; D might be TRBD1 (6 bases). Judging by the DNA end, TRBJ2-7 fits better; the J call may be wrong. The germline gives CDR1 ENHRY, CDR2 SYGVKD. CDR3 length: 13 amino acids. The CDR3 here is CAISEKGAYEQYF. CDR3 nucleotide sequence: TGTGCCATCAGTGAGAAGGGGGCCTACGAGCAGTACTTC.

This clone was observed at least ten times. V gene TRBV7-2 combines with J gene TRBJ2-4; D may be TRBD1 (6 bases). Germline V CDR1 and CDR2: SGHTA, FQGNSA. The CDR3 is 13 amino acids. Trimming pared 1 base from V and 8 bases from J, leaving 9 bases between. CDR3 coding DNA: TGTGCCAGCAGCTTAGGGCAGGGGTACATTCAGTACTTC. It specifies CASSLGQGYIQYF.

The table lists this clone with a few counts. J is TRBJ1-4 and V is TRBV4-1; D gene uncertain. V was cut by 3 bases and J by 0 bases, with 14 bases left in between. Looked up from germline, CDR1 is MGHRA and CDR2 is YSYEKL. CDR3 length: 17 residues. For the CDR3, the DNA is TGCGCCAGCAGCCATCCCTTGGGCAGCTCAACTAATGAAAAACTGTTTTTT. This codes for CASSHPLGSSTNEKLFF.

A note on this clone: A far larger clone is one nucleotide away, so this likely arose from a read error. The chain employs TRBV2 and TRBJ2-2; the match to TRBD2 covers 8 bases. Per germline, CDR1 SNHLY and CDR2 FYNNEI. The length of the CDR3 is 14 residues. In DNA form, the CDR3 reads TGTGCTAAGGGCCAGCGGGGGCCGGCCGGGGAGCTGTTTTTT. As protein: CAKGQRGPAGELFF.

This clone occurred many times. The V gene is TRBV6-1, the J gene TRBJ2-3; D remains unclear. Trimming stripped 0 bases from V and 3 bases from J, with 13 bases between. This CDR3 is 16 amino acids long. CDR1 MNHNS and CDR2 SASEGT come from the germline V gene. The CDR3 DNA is TGTGCCAGCAGTGAAGCGCAGGTCCAGACTACAGATACGCAGTATTTT. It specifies CASSEAQVQTTDTQYF.

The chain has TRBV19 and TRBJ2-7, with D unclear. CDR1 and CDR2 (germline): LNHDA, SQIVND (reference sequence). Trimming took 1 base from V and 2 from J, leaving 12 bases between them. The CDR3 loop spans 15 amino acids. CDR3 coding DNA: TGTGCCAGTAGTATAGGTGGGATTGGGCCCTACGAGCAGTACTTC. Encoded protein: CASSIGGIGPYEQYF.

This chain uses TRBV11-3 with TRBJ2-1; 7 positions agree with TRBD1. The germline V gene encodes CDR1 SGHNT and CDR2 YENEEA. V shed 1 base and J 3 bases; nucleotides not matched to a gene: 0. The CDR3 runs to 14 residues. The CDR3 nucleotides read TGTGCCAGCAGCTTAGGGACAGGCTACAATGAGCAGTTCTTC. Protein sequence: CASSLGTGYNEQFF.

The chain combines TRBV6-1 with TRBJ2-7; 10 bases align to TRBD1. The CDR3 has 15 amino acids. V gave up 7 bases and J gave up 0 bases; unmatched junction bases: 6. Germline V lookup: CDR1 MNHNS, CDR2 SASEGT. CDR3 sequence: CASTFGTGVSYEQYF. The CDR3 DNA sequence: TGTGCCAGCACTTTCGGGACAGGGGTCTCCTACGAGCAGTACTTC.

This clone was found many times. The DNA of the CDR3 is TGTGCCAGCAGCTATGACAGGGTCTCCTACGAGCAGTACTTC. This codes for CASSYDRVSYEQYF. The V and J genes are TRBV13 and TRBJ2-7; 7 bases are shared with TRBD1. The CDR3 extends over 14 amino acids. Germline-derived CDR1 and CDR2 are PRHDT and FYEKMQ (reference sequence). The junction had 3 bases not matched to a gene; V was cut back by 4 bases and J by 0 bases.

DNA for the CDR3: TGTGCCAGTAGCCGTAGACTAGCGGGAATCAATGAGCAGTTCTTC. It encodes CASSRRLAGINEQFF. The chain joins TRBV19 to TRBJ2-1; 11 bases align to TRBD2. This CDR3 has 15 amino acids. V lost 6 bases to trimming and J lost 6 bases; unmatched junction nucleotides: 7. Per germline, CDR1 LNHDA and CDR2 SQIVND (reference sequence).

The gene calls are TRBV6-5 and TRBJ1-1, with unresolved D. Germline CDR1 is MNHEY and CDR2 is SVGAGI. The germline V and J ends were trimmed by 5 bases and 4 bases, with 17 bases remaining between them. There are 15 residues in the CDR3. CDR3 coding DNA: TGTGCCAGCAGTAGTCAGCTGGACGGGAGCACTGAAGCTTTCTTT. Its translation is CASSSQLDGSTEAFF.

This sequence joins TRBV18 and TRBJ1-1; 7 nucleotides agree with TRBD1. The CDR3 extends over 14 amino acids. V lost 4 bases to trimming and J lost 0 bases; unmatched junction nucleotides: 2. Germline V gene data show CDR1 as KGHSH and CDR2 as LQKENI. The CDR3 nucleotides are TGTGCCAGCTCACAGGGACAGCTGAACACTGAAGCTTTCTTT. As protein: CASSQGQLNTEAFF.

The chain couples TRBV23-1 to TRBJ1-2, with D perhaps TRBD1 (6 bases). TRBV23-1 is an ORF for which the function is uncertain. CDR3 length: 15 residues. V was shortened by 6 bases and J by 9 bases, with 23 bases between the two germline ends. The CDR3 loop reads CASRRDRDKHRSYTF. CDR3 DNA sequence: TGCGCCAGCAGGAGAGACCGGGACAAACATAGGAGCTACACCTTC.

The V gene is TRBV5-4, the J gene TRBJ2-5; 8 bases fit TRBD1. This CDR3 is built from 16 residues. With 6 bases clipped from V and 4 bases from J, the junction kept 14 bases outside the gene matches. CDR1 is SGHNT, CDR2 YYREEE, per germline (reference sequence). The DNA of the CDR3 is TGTGCCAGCACCAACTTTGACAGGGGCGCAGGAGAGACCCAGTACTTC. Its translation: CASTNFDRGAGETQYF.

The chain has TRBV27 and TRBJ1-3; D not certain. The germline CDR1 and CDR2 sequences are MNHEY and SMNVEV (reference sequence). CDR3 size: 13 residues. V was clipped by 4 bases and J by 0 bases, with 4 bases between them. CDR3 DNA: TGTGCCAGCAGTTGGGACTCTGGAAACACCATATATTTT. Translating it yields CASSWDSGNTIYF.

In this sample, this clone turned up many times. The CDR3 nucleotides read TGTGCCATCACTGGGACTAGCGGGAGGAATTACAATGAGCAGTTCTTC. Its translation: CAITGTSGRNYNEQFF. The V call is TRBV10-3, the J call TRBJ2-1; TRBD2 aligns across 15 bases. Looked up from germline, CDR1 is ENHRY and CDR2 is SYGVKD. V lost 7 bases to trimming and J lost 4 bases; unmatched junction nucleotides: 5. The CDR3 loop spans 16 amino acids.

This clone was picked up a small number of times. CDR3 protein: CAISPGGGSLAGGTDTQYF. The CDR3 coding sequence is TGTGCCATCAGCCCAGGAGGGGGGAGTCTAGCGGGAGGCACAGATACGCAGTATTTT. The chain combines TRBV10-3 with TRBJ2-3; 10 nucleotides match TRBD2. V was clipped by 6 bases and J by 1 base; unmatched bases: 16. CDR1 and CDR2 from the germline V gene are ENHRY and SYGVKD. The CDR3 loop spans 19 amino acids.

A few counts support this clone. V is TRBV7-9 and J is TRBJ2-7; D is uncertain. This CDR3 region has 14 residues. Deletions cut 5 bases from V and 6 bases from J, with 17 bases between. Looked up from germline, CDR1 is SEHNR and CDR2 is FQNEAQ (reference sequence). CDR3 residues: CASSLPWGNGEQYF. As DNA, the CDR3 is TGTGCCAGCAGCCTGCCTTGGGGAAACGGCGAGCAGTACTTC.

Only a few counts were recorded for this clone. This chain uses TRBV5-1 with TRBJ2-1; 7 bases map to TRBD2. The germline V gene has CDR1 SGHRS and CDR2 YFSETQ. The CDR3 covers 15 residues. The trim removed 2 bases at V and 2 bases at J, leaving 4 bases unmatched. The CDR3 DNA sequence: TGCGCCAGCAGCTTCGCAGCGGGGACCTACAATGAGCAGTTCTTC. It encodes CASSFAAGTYNEQFF.

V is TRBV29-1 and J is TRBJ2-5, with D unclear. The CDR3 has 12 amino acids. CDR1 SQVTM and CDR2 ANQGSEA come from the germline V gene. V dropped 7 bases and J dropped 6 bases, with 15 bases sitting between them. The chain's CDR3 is CSALPGPQTQYF. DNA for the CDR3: TGCAGCGCCCTCCCCGGACCCCAGACCCAGTACTTC.

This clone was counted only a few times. CDR3 amino acids: CSVNRGQGETQYF. As DNA, the CDR3 is TGCAGCGTAAACCGCGGACAGGGTGAGACCCAGTACTTC. The chain employs TRBV29-1 and TRBJ2-5; 8 nucleotides match TRBD1. Unmatched junction bases numbered 8, after V lost 6 bases and J lost 5 bases. This CDR3 comprises 13 residues. The germline CDR1 and CDR2 sequences are SQVTM and ANQGSEA.

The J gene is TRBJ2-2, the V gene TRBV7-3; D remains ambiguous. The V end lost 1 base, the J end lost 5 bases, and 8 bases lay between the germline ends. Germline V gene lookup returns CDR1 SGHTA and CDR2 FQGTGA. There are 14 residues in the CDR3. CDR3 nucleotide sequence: TGTGCCAGCAGCTTAATTCAACGGACCGGGGAGCTGTTTTTT. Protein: CASSLIQRTGELFF.